The 15 T cell receptor beta chains listed next were all sequenced from one sample in a study of early T cells in non-severe SARS-CoV-2 infection. One entry per CDR3 protein results from TCRdb running MiXCR on the 5' RACE reads. The data hold about 49,000 distinct CDR3 sequences, with 10% to 15% observed a single time. Sequenced input: whole blood. The receptors come from an adult who was a healthcare worker with PCR-confirmed SARS-CoV-2 infection or an uninfected control (not recorded which).

The chain has TRBV4-1 and TRBJ2-3; D is unclear. This CDR3 comprises 16 residues. V shed 0 bases and J shed 2 bases, with 12 bases lying between them. Germline values: CDR1 MGHRA, CDR2 YSYEKL. The CDR3 loop reads CASSQDDIEATDTQYF. In nucleotides, the CDR3 is TGCGCCAGCAGCCAAGACGACATCGAGGCCACAGATACGCAGTATTTT.

This clonotype was seen more than once but under ten times. This chain connects TRBV7-9 to TRBJ1-4; D call uncertain. There are 14 residues in the CDR3. From germline, CDR1 is SEHNR and CDR2 FQNEAQ (reference sequence). The V end was cut by 4 bases, the J end by 8 bases, with 14 bases between. The CDR3 sequence: CASSSSYGREKLFF. CDR3 nucleotide sequence: TGTGCCAGCAGCTCCTCCTACGGGAGGGAAAAACTGTTTTTT. Based on the CDR3 plus reference TRBV7-9 and TRBJ1-4, the full variable domain is DTGVSQNPRHKITKRGQNVTFRCDPISEHNRLYWYRQTLGQGPEFLTYFQNEAQLEKSRLLSDRFSAERPKGSFSTLEIQRTEQGDSAMYLCASSSSYGREKLFFGSGTQLSVL.

This clonotype was seen at least ten times. The DNA of the CDR3 is TGTGCCAGCCGGGGACTATACACCGGGGAGCTGTTTTTT. Translated: CASRGLYTGELFF. The chain joins TRBV7-9 to TRBJ2-2; TRBD2 aligns across 7 bases. With 8 bases clipped from V and 3 bases from J, the junction kept 3 bases outside the gene matches. The length of the CDR3 is 13 residues. Germline V gene lookup returns CDR1 SEHNR and CDR2 FQNEAQ (reference sequence).

The rearrangement links TRBV12-3 or TRBV12-4 to TRBJ1-1, with a tentative D call TRBD1 (6 bases). The CDR3 totals 14 residues. V was shortened by 5 bases and J by 1 base, with 11 bases between the two germline ends. DNA for the CDR3: TGTGCCAGCAGTGCGGGACACTCGAACACTGAAGCTTTCTTT. Amino acids: CASSAGHSNTEAFF.

The chain employs TRBV20-1 and TRBJ2-3; D might be TRBD1 or TRBD2, each matching 5 bases. From germline, CDR1 is DFQATT and CDR2 SNEGSKA (reference sequence). With 6 bases removed from V and 5 bases from J, the gap between germline ends came to 21 bases. The CDR3 length is 15 residues. The DNA of the CDR3 is TGCAGTGCCGCCCCCGGTAGCGAGCAGGGAGATACGCAGTATTTT. Its translation is CSAAPGSEQGDTQYF.

This clonotype was seen only a few times. Here the CDR3 DNA reads TGTGCCAGTAGCGACAGGGGTCAGTCCTATAATTCACCCCTCCACTTT. Translated, it gives CASSDRGQSYNSPLHF. The rearrangement joins TRBV19 to TRBJ1-6; 8 nucleotides align to TRBD1. The V gene's germline CDR1 is LNHDA and CDR2 SQIVND (reference sequence). V gave up 6 bases and J gave up 1 base; unmatched junction bases: 5. This CDR3 spans 16 amino acids.

This clonotype was detected a few times. The V and J genes are TRBV12-3 or TRBV12-4 and TRBJ2-3; D perhaps matches TRBD2 (6 bases). Trimming left V 3 bases short and J 4 bases short, with 11 bases between. The CDR3 runs to 14 residues. CDR3 region: CASSFGRRADTQYF. The CDR3 bases are TGTGCCAGCAGTTTTGGTCGGAGGGCAGATACGCAGTATTTT.

This clonotype was seen ten or more times. The chain has TRBV27 and TRBJ1-2; 7 bases fit TRBD1. This CDR3 has 13 residues. Germline V gene sequence: CDR1 MNHEY, CDR2 SMNVEV (reference sequence). With V trimmed by 2 bases and J by 8 bases, 5 bases remained unmatched. CDR3 DNA: TGTGCCAGCAGTTTAGAAAGGGGGCAGGGCTACACCTTC. It yields the protein CASSLERGQGYTF.

This clonotype has ten or more counts. The chain employs TRBV5-1 and TRBJ1-1, with D hard to call. This CDR3 region has 12 residues. The V and J ends lost 0 bases and 7 bases respectively, with 7 bases between them. Germline V lookup: CDR1 SGHRS, CDR2 YFSETQ. The CDR3 DNA reads as TGCGCCAGCAGCTTGGCTGCGGGTGAAGCTTTCTTT. Its protein is CASSLAAGEAFF.

This clonotype was seen at least ten times. The gene calls are TRBV11-2 and TRBJ2-1, with 8 bases identical to TRBD1. Losses at the gene ends were 2 bases for V and 5 bases for J; bases not matched to a gene: 2. Germline CDR1 reads SGHAT; CDR2 reads FQNNGV. The CDR3 contains 14 residues. The DNA for the CDR3 is TGTGCCAGCAGCTTATCGACAGGGGACAATGAGCAGTTCTTC. Translation: CASSLSTGDNEQFF. Using reference TRBV11-2 and TRBJ2-1 for the parts outside the CDR3, the full variable domain is EAGVAQSPRYKIIEKRQSVAFWCNPISGHATLYWYQQILGQGPKLLIQFQNNGVVDDSQLPKDRFSAERLKGVDSTLKIQPAKLEDSAVYLCASSLSTGDNEQFFGPGTRLTVL.

This clonotype was counted many times. This chain joins TRBV28 and TRBJ2-5, with D possibly matching TRBD2 (6 bases). V was pared by 6 bases and J by 4 bases, with 15 bases between. Per the germline V gene, CDR1 is MDHEN and CDR2 is SYDVKM. The CDR3 contains 14 residues. In DNA form, the CDR3 reads TGTGCCAGCAGATCCCCGGGAGCCCCAGAGACCCAGTACTTC. Translated, it gives CASRSPGAPETQYF.

V usage is TRBV11-2 and J usage is TRBJ1-1; tentatively, D is TRBD1 (5 bases). The CDR3 consists of 14 residues. Germline CDR1 is SGHAT and CDR2 is FQNNGV. V was pared by 5 bases and J by 10 bases, with 20 bases between. The CDR3 coding sequence is TGTGCCAGCAGCCCTGTCCAAAGGCAGGGAAGAGCTTTCTTT. Protein: CASSPVQRQGRAFF. Filled out from reference TRBV11-2 and TRBJ1-1, the complete variable domain reads EAGVAQSPRYKIIEKRQSVAFWCNPISGHATLYWYQQILGQGPKLLIQFQNNGVVDDSQLPKDRFSAERLKGVDSTLKIQPAKLEDSAVYLCASSPVQRQGRAFFGQGTRLTVV.

The chain uses TRBV15 and TRBJ2-5; D may be TRBD1 (5 bases). Trimming removed 3 bases at V and 2 bases at J, with 13 bases between. The germline V gene has CDR1 LNHNV and CDR2 YYDKDF (reference sequence). The CDR3 is 15 residues long. CDR3 nucleotide sequence: TGTGCCACCAGCAGCATCCTAGGGGTGCAAGAGACCCAGTACTTC. Translation gives CATSSILGVQETQYF. Supplemented by reference TRBV15 and TRBJ2-5, the full variable domain reads DAMVIQNPRYQVTQFGKPVTLSCSQTLNHNVMYWYQQKSSQAPKLLFHYYDKDFNNEADTPDNFQSRRPNTSFCFLDIRSPGLGDTAMYLCATSSILGVQETQYFGPGTRLLVL.

This clonotype is a singleton in its sample. A much larger clone lies one base from this, so it may be a read error. This chain uses TRBV12-3 or TRBV12-4 with TRBJ1-4, with 7 positions matching TRBD1. This CDR3 has 13 residues. V shed 10 bases and J 4 bases; nucleotides not matched to a gene: 6. The CDR3 nucleotides read TGTGCCACCCGGGGACAGCGTAATGAAAAACTGTTTTTT. Its translation is CATRGQRNEKLFF.

This clonotype was detected a few times. The chain links TRBV23-1 to TRBJ2-7, with D perhaps TRBD1 (6 bases). TRBV23-1 is an ORF, and what it does is uncertain. The V end was cut by 3 bases, the J end by 3 bases, with 6 bases between. This CDR3 spans 12 amino acids. CDR3 amino acids: CASSQDSYEQYF. The CDR3 coding sequence is TGCGCCAGCAGTCAGGACAGCTACGAGCAGTACTTC.